These 32 T cell receptor beta chains originate from one sample sequenced in a study of immune evolution from preneoplasia to lung adenocarcinoma. The table came from immunoSEQ multiplex PCR; TCRdb's copy has only in-frame clones and leaves some out. The sample contains 2,500 to 3,500 clones, about 88% of which appear only once. Sequenced material: FFPE invasive lung adenocarcinoma tissue. The receptors here all came from a person aged 65 to 85 with invasive lung adenocarcinoma.

The rearrangement links TRBV21-1 to TRBJ2-7; the table calls TRBD2, which could not be checked here. TRBV21-1 is recorded as a pseudogene. CDR3 length equals 15 residues. CDR3 sequence: CASSKACEGTYEQYF. As DNA, the CDR3 is TGTGCCAGCAGCAAAGCGTGCGAGGGCACCTACGAGCAGTACTTC.

The chain uses TRBV4-3 and TRBJ2-7; 10 positions match TRBD1. Germline trimming cut 3 bases from V and 6 bases from J; bases unmatched to any gene: 5. Germline-derived CDR1 and CDR2 are LGHNA and YSLEER. CDR3 length: 14 residues. CDR3 coding DNA: TGCGCCAGCAGCCACGGGACAGGGGTTGGCGAGCAGTACTTC. This codes for CASSHGTGVGEQYF.

In this sample, this clone turned up a few times. The chain couples TRBV19 to TRBJ2-2; D remains ambiguous. Germline CDR1 LNHDA, CDR2 SQIVND (reference sequence). The V end was cut by 5 bases, the J end by 6 bases, with 19 bases between. This CDR3 comprises 16 residues. The CDR3 sequence: CASSLTGQPPAGELFF. CDR3 nucleotides: TGTGCCAGTAGTTTAACCGGGCAACCTCCCGCCGGGGAGCTGTTTTTT. Supplemented by reference TRBV19 and TRBJ2-2, the full variable domain reads DGGITQSPKYLFRKEGQNVTLSCEQNLNHDAMYWYRQDPGQGLRLIYYSQIVNDFQKGDIAEGYSVSREKKESFPLTVTSAQKNPTAFYLCASSLTGQPPAGELFFGEGSRLTVL.

This sequence joins TRBV5-6 and TRBJ1-1; D remains unclear. The CDR3 loop spans 16 amino acids. Germline V gene data show CDR1 as SGHDT and CDR2 as YYEEEE. Trimming pared 0 bases from V and 0 bases from J, leaving 12 bases between. The CDR3 DNA sequence: TGTGCCAGCAGCTTGGCCGGGCGGGTCTTGAACACTGAAGCTTTCTTT. Amino acid sequence: CASSLAGRVLNTEAFF. The variable domain in full, with the rest retrieved from reference TRBV5-6 and TRBJ1-1, is DAGVTQSPTHLIKTRGQQVTLRCSPKSGHDTVSWYQQALGQGPQFIFQYYEEEERQRGNFPDRFSGHQFPNYSSELNVNALLLGDSALYLCASSLAGRVLNTEAFFGQGTRLTVV.

Comment on this clone: The sample contains more than one DNA sequence encoding this CDR3. CDR3 nucleotides: TGCGCCAGCAGCCAAGAAAGCTTAAACACTGAAGCTTTCTTT. The encoded protein is CASSQESLNTEAFF. The V and J genes are TRBV4-1 and TRBJ1-1; D is unclear. This CDR3 is 14 amino acids long. Trimming shortened V by 0 bases and J by 2 bases, and 7 bases separated the two germline ends. Germline CDR1 MGHRA, CDR2 YSYEKL.

The sample holds one count of this clone. The V and J genes are TRBV4-1 and TRBJ1-2, with D perhaps TRBD1 (5 bases). This CDR3 has 15 residues. V was shortened by 4 bases and J by 1 base, with 13 bases between the two germline ends. Germline V gene sequence: CDR1 MGHRA, CDR2 YSYEKL. The CDR3 region is CASSPGWGHNYGYTF. The CDR3 coding sequence is TGCGCCAGCAGCCCAGGGTGGGGCCATAACTATGGCTACACCTTC.

The rearrangement joins TRBV6-6 to TRBJ1-3, with no clear D. The germline gives CDR1 MNHNY, CDR2 SVGAGI (reference sequence). The CDR3 consists of 13 residues. For the CDR3, the DNA is TGTGCGGCCAAGGGAATCTCTGGAAACACCATATATTTT. As protein: CAAKGISGNTIYF.

The DNA of the CDR3 is TGTGCCAGCAGCCCTCTCTCTGAAGCTTTCTTT. This translates into CASSPLSEAFF. V is TRBV9 and J is TRBJ1-1; D uncertain. This CDR3 spans 11 amino acids. V was pared by 4 bases and J by 6 bases, with 7 bases between. Per the germline V gene, CDR1 is SGDLS and CDR2 is YYNGEE.

CDR3 in amino acids: CASSAGQGNQETQYF. CDR3 nucleotide sequence: TGTGCCAGCAGCGCAGGACAGGGCAACCAAGAGACCCAGTACTTC. This chain uses TRBV7-9 with TRBJ2-5; 8 bases line up with TRBD1. This CDR3 is built from 15 residues. J gave up 0 bases and V 5 bases, and 5 bases lay outside the gene matches. Germline V gene lookup returns CDR1 SEHNR and CDR2 FQNEAQ (reference sequence).

This chain connects TRBV5-1 to TRBJ2-3; perhaps TRBD1 as D (6 bases). The V gene lost 4 bases and the J gene lost 2 bases, with 14 bases spanning the gap. Germline V CDR1 and CDR2: SGHRS, YFSETQ. The CDR3 runs to 15 residues. CDR3 amino acids: CASSRQALLTDTQYF. CDR3 nucleotides: TGCGCCAGCAGCAGACAGGCATTACTCACAGATACGCAGTATTTT.

This chain connects TRBV7-2 to TRBJ1-1; 7 nucleotides match TRBD1. V gave up 4 bases and J gave up 1 base; unmatched junction bases: 9. Germline-derived CDR1 and CDR2 are SGHTA and FQGNSA. This CDR3 spans 16 amino acids. This CDR3 is CASSSSDRVRNTEAFF. In nucleotides, the CDR3 is TGTGCCAGCAGCTCCTCAGACAGGGTGCGGAACACTGAAGCTTTCTTT.

This sequence joins TRBV5-5 and TRBJ2-7; 8 bases match TRBD1. The germline V gene encodes CDR1 SGHKS and CDR2 YYEKEE (reference sequence). This CDR3 is built from 13 residues. The V gene end was trimmed by 5 bases and the J gene end by 3 bases; junction bases not matched to a gene: 4. CDR3 in amino acids: CASSQTGVYEQYF. In DNA, the CDR3 is TGTGCCAGCAGTCAGACAGGGGTCTACGAGCAGTACTTC. Variable domain in full (rest from reference TRBV5-5 and TRBJ2-7): DAGVTQSPTHLIKTRGQQVTLRCSPISGHKSVSWYQQVLGQGPQFIFQYYEKEERGRGNFPDRFSARQFPNYSSELNVNALLLGDSALYLCASSQTGVYEQYFGPGTRLTVT.

The chain is built from TRBV28 and TRBJ1-2; D possibly corresponds to TRBD1 (6 bases). The CDR3 sequence is 16 residues long. CDR1 is MDHEN, CDR2 SYDVKM, per germline. V shed 5 bases and J shed 5 bases, with 21 bases lying between them. The CDR3 DNA follows: TGTGCCAGCAGTCCCAAGGGGGGTCGCTTTTTATATGGCTACACCTTC. It is translated as CASSPKGGRFLYGYTF.

This clone has more than one count but fewer than ten. The chain is built from TRBV28 and TRBJ2-2; no clear D gene. There are 13 residues in the CDR3. V was shortened by 1 base and J by 6 bases, with 6 bases between the two germline ends. Germline V gene lookup returns CDR1 MDHEN and CDR2 SYDVKM. The CDR3 DNA follows: TGTGCCAGCAGTTTATATCGGGCCGGGGAGCTGTTTTTT. Its translation is CASSLYRAGELFF.

The chain carries TRBV29-1 and TRBJ2-1, with TRBD1 as a possible D gene (6 bases). Trimming shortened V by 3 bases and J by 10 bases, and 10 bases separated the two germline ends. The germline gives CDR1 SQVTM, CDR2 ANQGSEA. The CDR3 length is 11 residues. CDR3 region: CSVDDQGEQFF. CDR3 DNA: TGCAGCGTTGATGACCAGGGGGAGCAGTTCTTC.

This chain uses TRBV30 with TRBJ1-1; TRBD1 might be the D (6 bases). Germline V gene sequence: CDR1 GTSNPN, CDR2 SVGIG (reference sequence). The CDR3 has 16 residues. V was trimmed by 1 base and J by 1 base, leaving 16 bases between them. CDR3 nucleotides: TGTGCCTGGAGTGGAGGCCCGACAGGCGCGAACACTGAAGCTTTCTTT. This sequence encodes CAWSGGPTGANTEAFF.

V and J are TRBV11-2 and TRBJ1-6; weak D call: TRBD1 (5 bases). Trimming stripped 1 base from V and 9 bases from J, with 10 bases between. CDR1 SGHAT and CDR2 FQNNGV come from the germline V gene. This CDR3 is built from 14 residues. Written as DNA, the CDR3 is TGTGCCAGCAGCTTAGGGACAAGCATTTCACCCCTCCACTTT. This translates into CASSLGTSISPLHF.

This rearrangement joins TRBV9 to TRBJ2-2, with D possibly TRBD2 on 5 matching bases. Trimming pared 1 base from V and 3 bases from J, leaving 10 bases between. The CDR3 totals 15 residues. Germline V gene sequence: CDR1 SGDLS, CDR2 YYNGEE. The CDR3 nucleotides read TGTGCCAGCAGCGTACTAGCTGGGTACACCGGGGAGCTGTTTTTT. It yields the protein CASSVLAGYTGELFF. Drawing the rest from reference TRBV9 and TRBJ2-2, the complete variable domain is DSGVTQTPKHLITATGQRVTLRCSPRSGDLSVYWYQQSLDQGLQFLIQYYNGEERAKGNILERFSAQQFPDLHSELNLSSLELGDSALYFCASSVLAGYTGELFFGEGSRLTVL.

The J gene is TRBJ2-7, the V gene TRBV18; D possibly matches TRBD1 or TRBD2 (6 bases each). V lost 2 bases to trimming and J lost 3 bases, with 11 bases between them. The CDR3 covers 14 residues. Germline values: CDR1 KGHSH, CDR2 LQKENI. CDR3 in amino acids: CASSPGGGLYEQYF. The CDR3 coding sequence is TGTGCCAGCTCACCAGGAGGGGGACTCTACGAGCAGTACTTC. The full variable domain, with the rest looked up from reference TRBV18 and TRBJ2-7, is NAGVMQNPRHLVRRRGQEARLRCSPMKGHSHVYWYRQLPEEGLKFMVYLQKENIIDESGMPKERFSAEFPKEGPSILRIQQVVRGDSAAYFCASSPGGGLYEQYFGPGTRLTVT.

The chain combines TRBV4-3 with TRBJ2-3; D may be TRBD2 (5 bases). Germline values: CDR1 LGHNA, CDR2 YSLEER. This CDR3 has 14 residues. The V end was cut by 8 bases, the J end by 2 bases, with 14 bases between. The chain's CDR3 is CASQRTPNTDTQYF. In nucleotides, the CDR3 is TGCGCCAGCCAGAGGACTCCGAACACAGATACGCAGTATTTT.

This clone has only a few counts. V usage is TRBV28 and J usage is TRBJ1-4; 11 bases map to TRBD1. V was pared by 2 bases and J by 8 bases, with 1 base of the junction left unmatched. CDR1 and CDR2 (germline): MDHEN, SYDVKM. The CDR3 sequence is 14 residues long. The CDR3 DNA sequence: TGTGCCAGCAGTTTAGGGGACAGGGGGGAAAAACTGTTTTTT. Protein sequence: CASSLGDRGEKLFF. The full variable domain, completed using reference TRBV28 and TRBJ1-4, is DVKVTQSSRYLVKRTGEKVFLECVQDMDHENMFWYRQDPGLGLRLIYFSYDVKMKEKGDIPEGYSVSREKKERFSLILESASTNQTSMYLCASSLGDRGEKLFFGSGTQLSVL.

The chain employs TRBV7-9 and TRBJ1-1, with TRBD1 as a possible D gene (5 bases). Germline V CDR1 and CDR2: SEHNR, FQNEAQ (reference sequence). V lost 5 bases to trimming and J lost 4 bases, with 17 bases between them. The CDR3 has 15 amino acids. CDR3 DNA: TGTGCCAGCAGCCCTGACAGAGGGCACGGCACTGAAGCTTTCTTT. Protein: CASSPDRGHGTEAFF.

The CDR3 nucleotides are TGTGCCAGCAGCGTAGATAGCGGGAGGGCCGACACCGGGGAGCTGTTTTTT. Amino acids: CASSVDSGRADTGELFF. V gene TRBV9 combines with J gene TRBJ2-2, with TRBD2 matching over 11 bases. The CDR3 consists of 17 residues. In germline, CDR1 is SGDLS, CDR2 YYNGEE. The junction had 4 bases not matched to a gene; V was cut back by 0 bases and J by 3 bases. Drawing the rest from reference TRBV9 and TRBJ2-2, the complete variable domain is DSGVTQTPKHLITATGQRVTLRCSPRSGDLSVYWYQQSLDQGLQFLIQYYNGEERAKGNILERFSAQQFPDLHSELNLSSLELGDSALYFCASSVDSGRADTGELFFGEGSRLTVL.

This chain uses TRBV28 with TRBJ1-1, with D hard to call. This CDR3 contains 14 residues. Germline V CDR1 and CDR2: MDHEN, SYDVKM. V lost 5 bases to trimming and J lost 6 bases, with 16 bases between them. This chain's CDR3 is CASSLPGVVSEAFF. Written as DNA, the CDR3 is TGTGCCAGCAGTCTCCCCGGGGTAGTTTCTGAAGCTTTCTTT.

J is TRBJ2-5 and V is TRBV6-1, with 7 bases fitting TRBD2. Germline V lookup: CDR1 MNHNS, CDR2 SASEGT. CDR3 length: 15 amino acids. V shed 3 bases, J shed 5 bases, and the junction held 9 bases outside the gene matches. CDR3 amino acids: CASSETSFKRETQYF. CDR3 bases: TGTGCCAGCAGTGAGACTAGCTTCAAGCGGGAGACCCAGTACTTC.

CDR3 sequence reads: CASSPEGGTSTDTQYF. CDR3 sequence (DNA): TGTGCCAGCAGTCCTGAGGGGGGAACTAGCACAGATACGCAGTATTTT. The chain is built from TRBV6-4 and TRBJ2-3; D tentatively fits TRBD1 or TRBD2 (6 bases each). Germline V gene sequence: CDR1 MRHNA, CDR2 SNTAGT. Trimming removed 5 bases from V and 0 bases from J, with 15 bases in between. The CDR3 has 16 amino acids.

This chain connects TRBV30 to TRBJ1-2; 7 nucleotides agree with TRBD1. The ends lost 3 bases at V and 4 bases at J; junction bases unmatched: 8. Germline V lookup: CDR1 GTSNPN, CDR2 SVGIG (reference sequence). The CDR3 is made up of 14 amino acids. The CDR3 here is CAWSRDSTAYGYTF. The CDR3 bases are TGTGCCTGGAGCCGGGACAGTACGGCCTATGGCTACACCTTC.

The chain links TRBV5-1 to TRBJ2-2; D is ambiguous. The germline V and J ends were trimmed by 1 base and 4 bases, with 5 bases remaining between them. This CDR3 region has 13 residues. From germline, CDR1 is SGHRS and CDR2 YFSETQ. This chain's CDR3 is CASSLLITGELFF. The CDR3 nucleotides are TGCGCCAGCAGCTTGTTAATCACCGGGGAGCTGTTTTTT.

The chain has TRBV6-5 and TRBJ2-2; 8 bases map to TRBD1. The germline V gene has CDR1 MNHEY and CDR2 SVGAGI. With V trimmed by 6 bases and J by 5 bases, 8 bases remained unmatched. This CDR3 is built from 15 residues. CDR3 loop: CASRYGQGITGELFF. CDR3 nucleotide sequence: TGTGCCAGCAGATACGGACAGGGAATAACCGGGGAGCTGTTTTTT.

This chain links TRBV28 with TRBJ1-1, with D uncertain. V was clipped by 2 bases and J by 0 bases, with 10 bases between them. CDR1 and CDR2 (germline): MDHEN, SYDVKM. The CDR3 length is 15 residues. The CDR3 nucleotides are TGTGCCAGCAGTTTAAGTCACCGCATGAACACTGAAGCTTTCTTT. Translation: CASSLSHRMNTEAFF.

CDR3 DNA: TGTGCCAGCAGGGCCGGGGGGGCGAACACTGAAGCTTTCTTT. As protein: CASRAGGANTEAFF. V gene TRBV6-6 combines with J gene TRBJ1-1; possibly TRBD1 for D (6 bases). Germline lookup yields CDR1 MNHNY and CDR2 SVGAGI (reference sequence). CDR3 length: 14 amino acids. V was trimmed by 6 bases and J by 1 base, leaving 12 bases between them.

The chain couples TRBV25-1 to TRBJ2-2; TRBD2 matches 7 bases. V was clipped by 6 bases and J by 4 bases; unmatched bases: 14. Germline V gene sequence: CDR1 MGHDK, CDR2 SYGVNS. The CDR3 runs to 17 residues. CDR3 amino acids: CASSGVRGFGSTGELFF. The CDR3 DNA is TGTGCCAGCAGCGGGGTGCGGGGGTTCGGTAGCACCGGGGAGCTGTTTTTT. Full variable domain (missing parts from reference TRBV25-1 and TRBJ2-2): EADIYQTPRYLVIGTGKKITLECSQTMGHDKMYWYQQDPGMELHLIHYSYGVNSTEKGDLSSESTVSRIRTEHFPLTLESARPSHTSQYLCASSGVRGFGSTGELFFGEGSRLTVL.